A selection of T cell receptor beta chains follows, all from one sample in a study of blood T cell repertoires in COVID-19. The method was immunoSEQ multiplex PCR; TCRdb's version includes in-frame clones alone and lacks a portion of them. The sample consists of about 50,000 clones, 89% of them appearing once. Sequencing used peripheral blood. Receptor source: a woman aged 60-75 years with COVID-19, enrolled during active disease. Each CDR3 is given with its conserved first and last residue. Fields, in order: clone size, D gene, J gene, V gene, CDR3 protein, CDR3 DNA. The D gene is left open where the match is weak. The listing skips clone size in some rows; elsewhere it reads once, few, many or a size class.

>NA|NA|TRBJ2-1|TRBV28
CASSLGGSAHNEQFF
TGTGCCAGCAGTTTGGGAGGTAGCGCCCACAATGAGCAGTTCTTC
>NA|TRBD1|TRBJ2-2|TRBV30
CAWSARDRGNTGELFF
TGTGCCTGGAGTGCGCGGGACAGGGGGAACACCGGGGAGCTGTTTTTT
>NA|TRBD1|TRBJ2-7|TRBV27
CASSYRDRTYEQYF
TGTGCCAGCAGTTACCGGGACAGAACCTACGAGCAGTACTTC
>NA|TRBD1|TRBJ2-7|TRBV6-5
CASSSTSGGLGYEQYF
TGTGCCAGCAGTTCGACATCAGGGGGCTTAGGCTACGAGCAGTACTTC
>once|TRBD1|TRBJ2-3|TRBV9
CASSVGTGASTDTQYF
TGTGCCAGCAGCGTCGGGACAGGGGCGAGCACAGATACGCAGTATTTT
>NA|TRBD2|TRBJ2-3|TRBV18
CASSPYGTSGSTDTQYF
TGTGCCAGCTCACCCTACGGGACTAGCGGCAGCACAGATACGCAGTATTTT
>NA|NA|TRBJ2-7|TRBV4-2
CASSQDLAGPGEQYF
TGTGCCAGCAGCCAAGATCTTGCGGGGCCGGGAGAGCAGTACTTC
>NA|NA|TRBJ1-1|TRBV6-5
CASRAYREDTEAFF
TGTGCCAGCAGGGCTTATCGGGAGGACACTGAAGCTTTCTTT
>NA|NA|TRBJ2-3|TRBV10-3
CAISEGGSSTDTQYF
TGTGCCATCAGTGAGGGAGGATCGAGCACAGATACGCAGTATTTT
>NA|NA|TRBJ2-3|TRBV7-2
CASSSGGTTDTQYF
TGTGCCAGCAGCTCGGGGGGCACCACAGATACGCAGTATTTT
>NA|TRBD2|TRBJ2-7|TRBV11-2
CASFVAGGLPYEQYF
TGTGCCAGCTTTGTAGCGGGAGGGCTCCCCTACGAGCAGTACTTC
>NA|TRBD1|TRBJ2-4|TRBV28
CASNTGDGENIQYF
TGTGCCAGCAATACAGGGGACGGAGAAAACATTCAGTACTTC
>NA|NA|TRBJ1-4|TRBV6-5
CASRGPTGWEKLFF
TGTGCCAGTCGGGGACCTACAGGGTGGGAAAAACTGTTTTTT
>NA|TRBD1|TRBJ1-1|TRBV7-9
CASSFQAGGNTEAFF
TGTGCCAGCAGCTTTCAGGCAGGGGGCAACACTGAAGCTTTCTTT
>NA|NA|TRBJ1-1|TRBV3-1/TRBV3-2
CASSLQGHGNTEAFF
TGTGCCAGCAGCCTTCAGGGCCATGGGAACACTGAAGCTTTCTTT
>NA|TRBD1|TRBJ1-1|TRBV5-1
CASSFTGGLSEAFF
TGCGCCAGCAGCTTTACAGGGGGCCTGAGTGAAGCTTTCTTT
>few|TRBD1|TRBJ2-7|TRBV3-1/TRBV3-2
CASSQALGQGDYEQYF
TGTGCCAGCAGCCAAGCCCTCGGACAGGGGGACTACGAGCAGTACTTC
>NA|NA|TRBJ1-1|TRBV6-2/TRBV6-3
CASSYSVNTEAFF
TGTGCCAGCAGTTATTCGGTGAACACTGAAGCTTTCTTT
>NA|NA|TRBJ2-1|TRBV19
CASRFKQGAYNEQFF
TGTGCCAGTAGGTTTAAACAGGGCGCCTACAATGAGCAGTTCTTC
>NA|TRBD2|TRBJ2-1|TRBV27
CASSLRAGGEDEQFF
TGTGCCAGCAGTTTACGAGCGGGAGGAGAAGATGAGCAGTTCTTC
>NA|TRBD1|TRBJ1-5|TRBV4-2
CASSQLTGGWSNQPQHF
TGTGCCAGCAGCCAATTGACAGGGGGCTGGAGCAATCAGCCCCAGCATTTT
>NA|TRBD1|TRBJ1-2|TRBV6-2/TRBV6-3
CASSWSGTGAYGYTF
TGTGCCAGCAGTTGGTCCGGGACAGGGGCCTATGGCTACACCTTC
>NA|NA|TRBJ2-6|TRBV5-1
CASSGGISGANVLTF
TGCGCCAGCAGCGGGGGGATCTCTGGGGCCAACGTCCTGACTTTC
>NA|TRBD2|TRBJ2-7|TRBV9
CASSPGGDLSYEQYF
TGTGCCAGCAGCCCGGGAGGGGACCTGTCCTACGAGCAGTACTTC
>NA|TRBD1|TRBJ2-7|TRBV29-1
CSVLTGTGIYEQYF
TGCAGCGTTTTAACCGGGACAGGGATCTACGAGCAGTACTTC
>once|TRBD1|TRBJ2-7|TRBV7-2
CASSRDRSSYEQYF
TGTGCCAGCAGCCGGGACAGGAGCTCCTACGAGCAGTACTTC
>NA|NA|TRBJ2-1|TRBV3-1/TRBV3-2
CASSPQGGEQFF
TGTGCCAGCAGCCCGCAAGGGGGTGAGCAGTTCTTC
>NA|NA|TRBJ2-2|TRBV7-9
CASSLAARTNTGELFF
TGTGCCAGCAGCTTAGCGGCCAGGACGAACACCGGGGAGCTGTTTTTT
>NA|TRBD2|TRBJ2-5|TRBV30
CAWSLLAGETQYF
TGTGCCTGGAGTTTGCTAGCGGGAGAGACCCAGTACTTC
>NA|TRBD1|TRBJ1-6|TRBV7-2
CASSLAHAGGSPLHF
TGTGCCAGCAGCTTAGCGCATGCAGGGGGTTCACCCCTCCACTTT
>once|TRBD2|TRBJ2-3|TRBV19
CASRTSGGSSTDTQYF
TGTGCCAGTCGGACTAGCGGGGGCTCTAGCACAGATACGCAGTATTTT
>NA|TRBD1|TRBJ1-1|TRBV14
CASSHHRGDMNTEAFF
TGTGCCAGCAGCCACCACAGGGGGGACATGAACACTGAAGCTTTCTTT
>NA|NA|TRBJ1-2|TRBV19
CASSMIDRGYTF
TGTGCCAGTAGTATGATAGATCGTGGCTACACCTTC
>NA|NA|TRBJ2-5|TRBV10-3
CAISESPHVRGRQETQYF
TGTGCCATCAGTGAGTCTCCCCATGTTCGGGGGAGGCAAGAGACCCAGTACTTC
>NA|NA|TRBJ2-7|TRBV15
CATSKPGIGSEQYF
TGTGCCACCAGCAAGCCGGGGATCGGTTCCGAGCAGTACTTC
>NA|TRBD2|TRBJ2-5|TRBV2
CASSAGGETQYF
TGTGCCAGCAGTGCGGGGGGAGAGACCCAGTACTTC
>NA|TRBD1|TRBJ1-5|TRBV2
CASSDGGVRGQPQHF
TGTGCCAGCAGTGACGGTGGGGTCAGGGGGCAGCCCCAGCATTTT
>NA|TRBD1|TRBJ2-2|TRBV27
CASSPSPQTGVEELFF
TGTGCCAGCAGTCCCAGTCCCCAGACAGGGGTGGAGGAGCTGTTTTTT
>NA|TRBD1|TRBJ1-6|TRBV27
CASRRGQGNNSPLHF
TGTGCCAGCAGGAGGGGACAGGGAAACAATTCACCCCTCCACTTT
>NA|TRBD2|TRBJ2-7|TRBV20-1
CSASSLGLNSYEQYF
TGCAGTGCTAGTAGCCTGGGACTAAACTCCTACGAGCAGTACTTC
>NA|TRBD2|TRBJ2-7|TRBV6-5
CASSSGGTSYEQYF
TGTGCCAGCAGTTCCGGGGGGACTAGTTACGAGCAGTACTTC
>NA|NA|TRBJ2-3|TRBV5-1
CASSLGDFVTDTQYF
TGCGCCAGCAGCTTGGGGGACTTTGTAACAGATACGCAGTATTTT
>NA|NA|TRBJ1-5|TRBV28
CASSPVDFGNQPQHF
TGTGCCAGCAGTCCGGTAGACTTCGGGAATCAGCCCCAGCATTTT
>NA|NA|TRBJ2-1|TRBV6-5
CASSLVGQINNEQFF
TGTGCCAGCAGCCTCGTGGGCCAGATCAACAATGAGCAGTTCTTC
>NA|NA|TRBJ2-7|TRBV28
CASSLGAWDYEQYF
TGTGCCAGCAGTTTAGGGGCGTGGGACTACGAGCAGTACTTC
>NA|TRBD2|TRBJ2-2|TRBV9
CASSVSLASGYTGELFF
TGTGCCAGCAGCGTGTCGTTGGCTAGCGGCTACACCGGGGAGCTGTTTTTT
>NA|NA|TRBJ2-7|TRBV28
CASGTGTPNYEQYF
TGTGCCAGCGGAACCGGGACACCGAACTACGAGCAGTACTTC
>NA|TRBD1|TRBJ1-4|TRBV28
CASSADTGGEWKLFF
TGTGCCAGCAGTGCCGACACAGGGGGCGAGTGGAAACTGTTTTTT
>few|NA|TRBJ1-1|TRBV19
CASSIRKGAEAFF
TGTGCCAGTAGTATAAGGAAGGGGGCTGAAGCTTTCTTT
>once|TRBD2|TRBJ2-5|TRBV10-1
CASSEALAGRETQYF
TGCGCCAGCAGTGAGGCTCTAGCGGGAAGGGAGACCCAGTACTTC
>NA|TRBD1|TRBJ1-4|TRBV11-3
CASSLEGQGGEKLFF
TGTGCCAGCAGCTTAGAGGGACAGGGAGGTGAAAAACTGTTTTTT
>many|TRBD2|TRBJ2-5|TRBV6-2/TRBV6-3
CASSSPGLVKTQYF
TGTGCCAGCAGTTCCCCGGGACTAGTGAAGACCCAGTACTTC
>NA|TRBD1|TRBJ1-2|TRBV12-3/TRBV12-4
CASIPGQGYGYTF
TGTGCCAGCATTCCGGGACAGGGCTATGGCTACACCTTC
>NA|TRBD2|TRBJ2-7|TRBV18
CASSLAGYSYEQYF
TGTGCCAGCTCACTAGCGGGGTACTCCTACGAGCAGTACTTC
>NA|TRBD2|TRBJ2-1|TRBV29-1
CSVGTSGYSYNEQFF
TGCAGCGTTGGAACTAGCGGATACTCCTACAATGAGCAGTTCTTC
>NA|TRBD1|TRBJ2-1|TRBV10-3
CAISESGRQGAYNEQFF
TGTGCCATCAGTGAGTCAGGTAGACAGGGCGCCTACAATGAGCAGTTCTTC
>NA|NA|TRBJ1-5|TRBV30
CAWSPSGKLDQPQHF
TGTGCCTGGAGTCCTTCGGGGAAACTGGATCAGCCCCAGCATTTT
>once|TRBD1|TRBJ2-7|TRBV28
CASSLGAGTGFYEQYF
TGTGCCAGCAGTTTGGGTGCCGGGACAGGGTTCTACGAGCAGTACTTC
>NA|TRBD2|TRBJ2-1|TRBV5-4
CASSSPSRAGGPSSYNEQFF
TGTGCCAGCAGCTCCCCGTCTCGAGCGGGGGGGCCGAGCTCCTACAATGAGCAGTTCTTC